This entry lists 32 T cell receptor beta chains sequenced from one sample in a study of regulatory T cells. The primer mix had 52 TRBV and 13 TRBJ primers. Profiling relied on immunoSEQ multiplex PCR, and the TCRdb table lists in-frame clones only, not all of them. The table records 25,000 or so clones, about 88% of them present only once. Study conclusions and caveats: Hydrophobic residues at CDR3 positions 6 and 7 were enriched in conventional CD4+ T cells of CD3G-deficient patients.

No cognate antigen is known for these TCRs. The source material was conventional CD4+ T cells sorted from blood. These receptors all come from a child aged 5 to 17 with CD3G deficiency.

The V gene is TRBV27, the J gene TRBJ2-1, with TRBD2 matching over 11 bases. Germline loops: CDR1 MNHEY, CDR2 SMNVEV (reference sequence). Trimming took 6 bases from V and 4 from J; bases not matched to a gene: 11. CDR3 length equals 17 residues. CDR3 sequence (DNA): TGTGCCAGCAGACGACTAGCGGGGAGGGGAACATACAATGAGCAGTTCTTC. This translates into CASRRLAGRGTYNEQFF.

V is TRBV28 and J is TRBJ1-1; the D is unclear. Germline lookup yields CDR1 MDHEN and CDR2 SYDVKM. V gave up 3 bases and J gave up 4 bases, with 15 bases separating them. The CDR3 is 15 residues long. CDR3 sequence reads: CASSFLSRVGTEAFF. The CDR3 bases are TGTGCCAGCAGTTTCTTGTCTCGGGTGGGCACTGAAGCTTTCTTT.

The chain is built from TRBV28 and TRBJ2-7; 9 nucleotides line up with TRBD1. The CDR3 consists of 15 residues. The germline CDR1 and CDR2 sequences are MDHEN and SYDVKM. V shed 5 bases and J 3 bases; nucleotides not matched to a gene: 8. CDR3: CASSPPTGGRYEQYF. In DNA, the CDR3 is TGTGCCAGCAGTCCCCCGACAGGGGGGCGCTACGAGCAGTACTTC.

CDR3 loop: CASSPGLQHNEQFF. The DNA of the CDR3 is TGTGCCAGCAGCCCGGGACTACAACACAATGAGCAGTTCTTC. The gene calls are TRBV7-9 and TRBJ2-1; the match to TRBD2 covers 7 bases. Per the germline V gene, CDR1 is SEHNR and CDR2 is FQNEAQ (reference sequence). The V segment lost 5 bases and the J segment 5 bases; nucleotides outside the gene matches: 6. The CDR3 sequence is 14 residues long.

The genes are TRBV6-6 and TRBJ1-2; D is unclear. The V and J ends lost 5 bases and 4 bases respectively, with 5 bases between them. CDR1 is MNHNY and CDR2 is SVGAGI in the germline V gene (reference sequence). This CDR3 region has 11 residues. CDR3 in DNA: TGTGCCAGCAGTCGGGCCTATGGCTACACCTTC. Its protein product is CASSRAYGYTF.

The V gene is TRBV18, the J gene TRBJ2-3; possible D gene TRBD2, 6 bases. This CDR3 has 13 amino acids. With 9 bases removed from V and 2 bases from J, the gap between germline ends came to 12 bases. Per germline, CDR1 KGHSH and CDR2 LQKENI. CDR3 protein: CASRRDLTDTQYF. The CDR3 DNA follows: TGTGCCAGTCGGAGGGACCTCACAGATACGCAGTATTTT.

The CDR3 nucleotides read TGTGCCAGTAGTATCCGGGGGCCCAGCAATCAGCCCCAGCATTTT. Protein sequence: CASSIRGPSNQPQHF. This chain connects TRBV19 to TRBJ1-5; the D gene is possibly TRBD1 (6 bases). From germline, CDR1 is LNHDA and CDR2 SQIVND (reference sequence). Trimming pared 3 bases from V and 1 base from J, leaving 10 bases between. There are 15 residues in the CDR3.

The chain has TRBV4-2 and TRBJ1-5; weak D call: TRBD1 (5 bases). This CDR3 has 18 amino acids. With 3 bases removed from V and 0 bases from J, the gap between germline ends came to 18 bases. Per germline, CDR1 LGHNA and CDR2 YNFKEQ. CDR3 protein: CASSQAHRDGDSNQPQHF. The CDR3 DNA follows: TGTGCCAGCAGCCAGGCCCACCGGGACGGGGATAGCAATCAGCCCCAGCATTTT.

The CDR3 reads CASSPGLIYEQYF. CDR3 DNA: TGTGCCAGCAGCCCCGGACTAATCTACGAGCAGTACTTC. J is TRBJ2-5 and V is TRBV11-2; tentatively, D is TRBD2 (6 bases). The J call may be in error: the DNA end matches TRBJ2-7 better. This CDR3 has 13 residues. Germline V gives CDR1 SGHAT, CDR2 FQNNGV.

The chain joins TRBV27 to TRBJ2-1; 11 bases are a match to TRBD1. The CDR3 has 15 residues. J gave up 7 bases and V 5 bases, and 7 bases lay outside the gene matches. Germline CDR1 MNHEY, CDR2 SMNVEV (reference sequence). Here the CDR3 DNA reads TGTGCCAGCAGTCTGGCCGGGACAGGGGGAAATGAGCAGTTCTTC. Translated, it gives CASSLAGTGGNEQFF.

The chain carries TRBV28 and TRBJ1-5, with D perhaps TRBD1 (6 bases). The V gene's germline CDR1 is MDHEN and CDR2 SYDVKM. Deletions cut 6 bases from V and 2 bases from J, with 17 bases between. The CDR3 consists of 16 residues. Written as DNA, the CDR3 is TGTGCCAGCAGCCGCTTACAGGGTTCTGGCAATCAGCCCCAGCATTTT. Translating gives CASSRLQGSGNQPQHF.

This chain joins TRBV28 and TRBJ2-1; TRBD2 agrees at 9 bases. J lost 2 bases, V lost 2 bases, and 4 bases had no gene match. Germline CDR1 is MDHEN and CDR2 is SYDVKM. CDR3 length equals 16 residues. CDR3 DNA sequence: TGTGCCAGCAGTTTAAGGCGGGAGGGCCCCTACAATGAGCAGTTCTTC. Protein sequence: CASSLRREGPYNEQFF. Full variable domain (rest looked up from reference TRBV28 and TRBJ2-1): DVKVTQSSRYLVKRTGEKVFLECVQDMDHENMFWYRQDPGLGLRLIYFSYDVKMKEKGDIPEGYSVSREKKERFSLILESASTNQTSMYLCASSLRREGPYNEQFFGPGTRLTVL.

V and J are TRBV28 and TRBJ2-2; 10 bases map to TRBD2. Germline values: CDR1 MDHEN, CDR2 SYDVKM. The CDR3 loop spans 17 amino acids. Trimming at V came to 6 bases and at J to 4 bases, leaving 11 bases not matched to a gene. Written as DNA, the CDR3 is TGTGCCAGCAGCGTCAATTCTATAGCGGGAGGCACCGGGGAGCTGTTTTTT. Translating gives CASSVNSIAGGTGELFF.

This rearrangement joins TRBV5-1 to TRBJ2-7; 12 positions match TRBD1. Germline-derived CDR1 and CDR2 are SGHRS and YFSETQ. V shed 0 bases and J 11 bases; nucleotides not matched to a gene: 3. This CDR3 spans 13 amino acids. In nucleotides, the CDR3 is TGCGCCAGCAGCTTGGGGGACAGGGGGCAGGAGTACTTC. Translated, it gives CASSLGDRGQEYF. The whole variable domain, filled in from reference TRBV5-1 and TRBJ2-7, reads KAGVTQTPRYLIKTRGQQVTLSCSPISGHRSVSWYQQTPGQGLQFLFEYFSETQRNKGNFPGRFSGRQFSNSRSEMNVSTLELGDSALYLCASSLGDRGQEYFGPGTRLTVT.

The chain is built from TRBV5-1 and TRBJ2-2; 12 positions agree with TRBD2. This CDR3 spans 15 amino acids. Losses at the gene ends were 4 bases for V and 6 bases for J; bases not matched to a gene: 4. Germline-derived CDR1 and CDR2 are SGHRS and YFSETQ. CDR3 amino acids: CASSPSGRAAGELFF. DNA for the CDR3: TGCGCCAGCAGCCCTAGCGGGAGGGCCGCCGGGGAGCTGTTTTTT.

V is TRBV30 and J is TRBJ2-1, with TRBD1 identical over 7 bases. Germline CDR1 GTSNPN, CDR2 SVGIG (reference sequence). The CDR3 length is 13 residues. The V gene end was trimmed by 2 bases and the J gene end by 9 bases; junction bases not matched to a gene: 7. In DNA form, the CDR3 reads TGTGCCTGGAGTCGACAGGGTCTGGGTGAGCAGTTCTTC. Translating gives CAWSRQGLGEQFF.

This chain uses TRBV7-9 with TRBJ2-3; TRBD2 agrees at 11 bases. The CDR3 length is 15 residues. V was pared by 4 bases and J by 8 bases, with 8 bases of the junction left unmatched. Germline lookup yields CDR1 SEHNR and CDR2 FQNEAQ (reference sequence). The CDR3 region is CASSSSGRSSGTQYF. In DNA, the CDR3 is TGTGCCAGCAGCTCTAGCGGGAGGAGTAGTGGTACGCAGTATTTT.

V and J are TRBV4-1 and TRBJ2-1; 8 nucleotides agree with TRBD2. Germline CDR1 and CDR2: MGHRA and YSYEKL. This CDR3 has 17 residues. The junction had 11 bases not matched to a gene; V was cut back by 0 bases and J by 7 bases. The DNA for the CDR3 is TGCGCCAGCAGCCAAGAAACGAAACAGCGGGAGTTGAATGAGCAGTTCTTC. Protein product: CASSQETKQRELNEQFF.

The rearrangement uses TRBV28 and TRBJ2-5, with D perhaps TRBD1 (5 bases). With the DNA end fitting TRBJ2-7 better, the J assignment may be wrong. This CDR3 is 14 amino acids long. Germline V gene data show CDR1 as MDHEN and CDR2 as SYDVKM. CDR3 amino acids: CASRRTTGPYEQYF. CDR3 DNA: TGTGCCAGCAGACGGACAACAGGTCCCTACGAGCAGTACTTC.

The V gene is TRBV7-8, the J gene TRBJ1-1, with TRBD1 matching 11 bases. V trimming: 5 bases; J trimming: 5 bases; junction bases outside the gene matches: 10. There are 16 residues in the CDR3. CDR1 and CDR2 (germline): SGHVS, FQNEAQ. CDR3 in DNA: TGTGCCAGCAGCCAATCCCGGGACAGGGGGAATACTGAAGCTTTCTTT. It translates to CASSQSRDRGNTEAFF.

The V gene is TRBV5-1, the J gene TRBJ2-1; 8 positions match TRBD2. CDR1 is SGHRS, CDR2 YFSETQ, per germline. The CDR3 totals 17 residues. Trimming removed 4 bases from V and 6 bases from J; junction bases left unmatched: 15. CDR3 amino acids: CASSTQPGLGRGNEQFF. DNA for the CDR3: TGCGCCAGCAGCACCCAACCGGGACTAGGGAGAGGCAATGAGCAGTTCTTC.

The chain employs TRBV7-9 and TRBJ2-2, with 9 bases fitting TRBD2. V was pared by 0 bases and J by 5 bases, with 7 bases of the junction left unmatched. This CDR3 region has 17 residues. The germline CDR1 and CDR2 sequences are SEHNR and FQNEAQ (reference sequence). The CDR3 sequence: CASSLAVGTSRTGELFF. In DNA form, the CDR3 reads TGTGCCAGCAGCTTAGCGGTTGGGACTAGCAGAACCGGGGAGCTGTTTTTT.

This clone was recorded a few times. An end of the junction differs from the germline gene, which may be a read error. V gene TRBV7-9 combines with J gene TRBJ2-2; D remains unclear. Germline loops: CDR1 SEHNR, CDR2 FQNEAQ (reference sequence). The CDR3 sequence is 13 residues long. The CDR3 sequence is CTSSLVVTGELFF. The CDR3, as DNA: TGTACCAGCAGCTTAGTGGTTACCGGGGAGCTGTTTTTT.

V gene TRBV6-1 combines with J gene TRBJ2-2; 7 positions agree with TRBD1. The CDR3 spans 15 residues. J gave up 5 bases and V 6 bases, and 9 bases lay outside the gene matches. The germline V gene encodes CDR1 MNHNS and CDR2 SASEGT. CDR3: CASSRDRVWTGELFF. The CDR3 coding sequence is TGTGCCAGCAGCCGAGACAGGGTTTGGACCGGGGAGCTGTTTTTT.

V is TRBV5-1 and J is TRBJ2-7; maybe TRBD2 (5 bases). The germline V gene has CDR1 SGHRS and CDR2 YFSETQ. The length of the CDR3 is 13 residues. Trimming shortened V by 4 bases and J by 2 bases, and 10 bases separated the two germline ends. The CDR3 protein is CASSPDGTYEQYF. CDR3 nucleotide sequence: TGCGCCAGCAGCCCTGACGGGACCTACGAGCAGTACTTC.

The chain couples TRBV6-1 to TRBJ2-7, with 11 bases fitting TRBD1. The V gene's germline CDR1 is MNHNS and CDR2 SASEGT. The CDR3 is 15 amino acids. The ends lost 5 bases at V and 3 bases at J; junction bases unmatched: 6. CDR3 sequence: CASSPGTGGIYEQYF. In DNA form, the CDR3 reads TGTGCCAGCAGTCCCGGGACAGGGGGAATCTACGAGCAGTACTTC.

The chain employs TRBV19 and TRBJ1-2, with a weak D call TRBD1 (5 bases). Trimming took 3 bases from V and 2 from J, leaving 10 bases between them. CDR3 length equals 14 residues. Germline V gene lookup returns CDR1 LNHDA and CDR2 SQIVND (reference sequence). The CDR3 protein is CASSIRGVNYGYTF. In DNA form, the CDR3 reads TGTGCCAGTAGTATTCGGGGGGTCAACTATGGCTACACCTTC.

Regarding this clone: The same CDR3 is also encoded by other DNA sequences in this sample. The chain employs TRBV5-1 and TRBJ2-3; 8 nucleotides match TRBD1. The CDR3 runs 15 residues. The germline V gene has CDR1 SGHRS and CDR2 YFSETQ. V lost 4 bases, J lost 0 bases, and 4 bases stayed unmatched. CDR3 amino acids: CASSLGQGSTDTQYF. CDR3 coding DNA: TGCGCCAGCAGCCTCGGACAGGGAAGCACAGATACGCAGTATTTT.

The chain links TRBV5-1 to TRBJ2-7; unclear D gene. V dropped 0 bases and J dropped 0 bases, with 13 bases sitting between them. Germline V gives CDR1 SGHRS, CDR2 YFSETQ. This CDR3 is built from 16 residues. The CDR3 is CASSLDPTLTSYEQYF. CDR3 DNA: TGCGCCAGCAGCTTGGACCCGACGTTAACCTCCTACGAGCAGTACTTC.

This clone was detected once. The chain combines TRBV10-3 with TRBJ2-3, with D unresolved. V was clipped by 6 bases and J by 2 bases, with 6 bases between them. The CDR3 is made up of 12 amino acids. Germline lookup yields CDR1 ENHRY and CDR2 SYGVKD. The CDR3: CAISPNTDTQYF. In nucleotides, the CDR3 is TGTGCCATCAGCCCTAACACAGATACGCAGTATTTT.

The V call is TRBV5-1, the J call TRBJ2-1; no definite D call. Germline loops: CDR1 SGHRS, CDR2 YFSETQ. V was pared by 5 bases and J by 5 bases, with 11 bases between. This CDR3 has 13 residues. This CDR3 reads CASRPGRNNEQFF. CDR3 DNA: TGCGCCAGCAGACCGGGTAGGAACAATGAGCAGTTCTTC.

This sequence joins TRBV11-2 and TRBJ1-2; perhaps TRBD1 as D (5 bases). Germline V lookup: CDR1 SGHAT, CDR2 FQNNGV. CDR3 size: 14 residues. Trimming left V 1 base short and J 8 bases short, with 14 bases between. The CDR3 DNA follows: TGTGCCAGCAGCTTAGCTTATGGGGGGACCGGCTACACCTTC. Translation: CASSLAYGGTGYTF.